The source of this T cell receptor beta chain is a study of T cells expressing NK-cell markers. About the study: The study sequenced eight donors, seven HCMV-seropositive and one seronegative.

Study-wide results and caveats: Dominant NKG2C+ clonotypes accounted for roughly 1.0-8% of CD8+ T cells in about six donors. Dominance of the CD3+CD56-NKG2C+ fraction by these clonotypes also held in a few donors.

In regard to this clonotype: Its antigen is undetermined.

UMIs accompanied the 5'RACE template switching by which TCR beta cDNA was made. TCRdb reprocessed the 5' RACE reads and stores each CDR3 protein as one record, lacking DNA. The sample shows around 260,000 distinct CDR3 sequences, and around 4% sits with its ten largest clones. Sequences were obtained from blood T cells: a sorted CD56 or NKG2C T cell subset, CD4+ or CD8+ T cells, or bulk PBMC T cells (not recorded which). The sequence was collected from a woman aged 18 to 75 in good health.

CDR3 sequence: CASRRDVSQTGELFF. V and J are TRBV7-3 and TRBJ2-2; the D call from TCRdb, TRBD1, cannot be confirmed without DNA. CDR1 SGHTA and CDR2 FQGTGA come from the germline V gene. The CDR3 has 15 amino acids.